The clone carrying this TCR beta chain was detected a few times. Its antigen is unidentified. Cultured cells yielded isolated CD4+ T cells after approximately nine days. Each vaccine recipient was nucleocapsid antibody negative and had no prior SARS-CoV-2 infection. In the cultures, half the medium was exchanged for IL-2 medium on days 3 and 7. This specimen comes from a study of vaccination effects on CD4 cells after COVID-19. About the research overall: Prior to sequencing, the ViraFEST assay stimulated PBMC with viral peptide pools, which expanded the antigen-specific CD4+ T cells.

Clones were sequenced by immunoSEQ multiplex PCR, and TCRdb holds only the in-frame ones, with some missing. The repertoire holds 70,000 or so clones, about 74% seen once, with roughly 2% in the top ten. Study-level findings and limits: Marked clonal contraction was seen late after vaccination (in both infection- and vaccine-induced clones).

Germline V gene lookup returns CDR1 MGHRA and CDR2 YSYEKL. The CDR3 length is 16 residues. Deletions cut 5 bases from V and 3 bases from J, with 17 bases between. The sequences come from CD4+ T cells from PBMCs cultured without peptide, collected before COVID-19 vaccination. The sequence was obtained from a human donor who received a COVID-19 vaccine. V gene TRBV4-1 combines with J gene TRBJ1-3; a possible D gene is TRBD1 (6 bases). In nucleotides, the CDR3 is TGCGCCAGCAGCTACCACAGGGAGGAAGATGGAAACACCATATATTTT. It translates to CASSYHREEDGNTIYF.